Presented here are 10 T cell receptor beta chains from one specimen sequenced in a study of a mutant IDH1 vaccine in newly diagnosed glioma. Sequenced by immunoSEQ multiplex PCR; TCRdb stores in-frame clones only, minus some. This sample has 31,000 or so clones; around 82% occur once, and the top ten carry 29%. Documented time point: week 47, end of study. Each dose delivered 300 ug of mutant IDH1 20-mer peptide subcutaneously with imiquimod. Their target antigens are unknown. Sequencing was performed on PBMCs, taken from a glioma patient whose treatment included an IDH1 peptide vaccine. The receptors were gathered from a man aged 25-45 years with glioma.

This rearrangement joins TRBV6-1 to TRBJ1-2; 9 nucleotides agree with TRBD1. CDR1 and CDR2 (germline): MNHNS, SASEGT. The CDR3 is made up of 12 amino acids. V lost 8 bases and J lost 7; bases outside the gene matches: 5. CDR3 region: CASRTGVSGYTF. The CDR3 bases are TGTGCCAGCCGGACAGGGGTATCTGGCTACACCTTC.

V and J are TRBV14 and TRBJ2-1, with 9 bases lining up with TRBD1. J lost 6 bases, V lost 8 bases, and 14 bases had no gene match. Germline V gene lookup returns CDR1 SGHDN and CDR2 FVKESK. There are 16 residues in the CDR3. Here the CDR3 reads CASGPWGQGVGNEQFF. For the CDR3, the DNA is TGTGCCAGCGGTCCTTGGGGACAGGGAGTTGGCAATGAGCAGTTCTTC.

The chain employs TRBV6-5 and TRBJ2-7; TRBD1 matches at 8 bases. This CDR3 region has 13 residues. Trimming cost V 6 bases and J 6 bases; bases outside gene matches: 7. Germline values: CDR1 MNHEY, CDR2 SVGAGI. CDR3 protein: CASRLDRVGEQYF. CDR3 nucleotide sequence: TGTGCCAGCAGACTGGACAGGGTCGGCGAGCAGTACTTC.

The chain has TRBV4-2 and TRBJ1-2; 7 nucleotides line up with TRBD1. The CDR3 totals 14 residues. V shed 2 bases and J 3 bases; nucleotides not matched to a gene: 3. Germline values: CDR1 LGHNA, CDR2 YNFKEQ. The CDR3 DNA is TGTGCCAGCAGCCAAACGACAGGGTACTATGGCTACACCTTC. The encoded protein is CASSQTTGYYGYTF.

The chain links TRBV5-1 to TRBJ2-5, with 7 bases lining up with TRBD1. Germline lookup yields CDR1 SGHRS and CDR2 YFSETQ. This CDR3 has 14 residues. V was clipped by 0 bases and J by 3 bases; unmatched bases: 2. DNA for the CDR3: TGCGCCAGCAGCTTGGCTCAGGGGGAAGAGACCCAGTACTTC. It is translated as CASSLAQGEETQYF. The entire variable domain, with the rest obtained from reference TRBV5-1 and TRBJ2-5, is as follows: KAGVTQTPRYLIKTRGQQVTLSCSPISGHRSVSWYQQTPGQGLQFLFEYFSETQRNKGNFPGRFSGRQFSNSRSEMNVSTLELGDSALYLCASSLAQGEETQYFGPGTRLLVL.

The CDR3 DNA reads as TGCGCCAGCAGCCAAGAGGTCCGGGGGCAGAAACACGAGCAGTACTTC. Its protein is CASSQEVRGQKHEQYF. The chain joins TRBV4-3 to TRBJ2-7; tentatively, D is TRBD1 or TRBD2 (6 bases each). CDR1 and CDR2 from the germline V gene are LGHNA and YSLEER. This CDR3 has 16 amino acids. With 0 bases removed from V and 5 bases from J, the gap between germline ends came to 17 bases.

The chain is built from TRBV27 and TRBJ1-6; TRBD1 matches 11 bases. Trimming took 5 bases from V and 7 from J; bases not matched to a gene: 4. Germline-derived CDR1 and CDR2 are MNHEY and SMNVEV (reference sequence). CDR3 length: 15 amino acids. For the CDR3, the DNA is TGTGCCAGCAGTCTCGGGGACAGGGGGAATTCACCCCTCCACTTT. Translated, it gives CASSLGDRGNSPLHF.

This clone turned up a few times. This chain connects TRBV28 to TRBJ1-6; TRBD1 matches 7 bases. Germline CDR1 MDHEN, CDR2 SYDVKM. The ends lost 6 bases at V and 5 bases at J; junction bases unmatched: 4. The CDR3 has 14 amino acids. CDR3 residues: CASSPTGDNSPLHF. The CDR3 bases are TGTGCCAGCAGCCCTACAGGGGATAATTCACCCCTCCACTTT.

The rearrangement links TRBV29-1 to TRBJ1-1; D is undetermined. Germline-derived CDR1 and CDR2 are SQVTM and ANQGSEA. V shed 2 bases and J shed 1 base, with 14 bases lying between them. The CDR3 contains 15 residues. The CDR3 sequence: CSVEPRVTWNTEAFF. CDR3 DNA: TGCAGCGTTGAACCACGGGTCACTTGGAACACTGAAGCTTTCTTT.

This sequence joins TRBV6-5 and TRBJ1-1; 7 bases agree with TRBD1. V was pared by 6 bases and J by 4 bases, with 11 bases of the junction left unmatched. This CDR3 contains 15 residues. Germline V lookup: CDR1 MNHEY, CDR2 SVGAGI. In DNA form, the CDR3 reads TGTGCCAGCAGGGATCAACAGGGGTATGGCACTGAAGCTTTCTTT. Translation gives CASRDQQGYGTEAFF.